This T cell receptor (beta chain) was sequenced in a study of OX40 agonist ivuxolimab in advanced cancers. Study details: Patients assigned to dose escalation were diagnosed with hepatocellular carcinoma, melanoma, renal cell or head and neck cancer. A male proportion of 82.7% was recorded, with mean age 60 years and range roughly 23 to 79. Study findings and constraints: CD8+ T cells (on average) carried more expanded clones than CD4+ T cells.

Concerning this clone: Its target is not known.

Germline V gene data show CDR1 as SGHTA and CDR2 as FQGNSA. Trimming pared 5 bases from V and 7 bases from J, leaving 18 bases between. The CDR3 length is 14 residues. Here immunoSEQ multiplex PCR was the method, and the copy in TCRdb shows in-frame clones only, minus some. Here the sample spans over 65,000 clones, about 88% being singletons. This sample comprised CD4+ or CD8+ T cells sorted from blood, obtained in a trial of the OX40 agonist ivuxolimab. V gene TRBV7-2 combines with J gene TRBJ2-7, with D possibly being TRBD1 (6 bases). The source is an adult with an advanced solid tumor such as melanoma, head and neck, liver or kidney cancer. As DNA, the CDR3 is TGTGCCAGCAGCCTAGATATGGGGGCTCGGGAGCAGTACTTC. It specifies CASSLDMGAREQYF. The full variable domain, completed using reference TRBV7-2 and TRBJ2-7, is GAGVSQSPSNKVTEKGKDVELRCDPISGHTALYWYRQSLGQGLEFLIYFQGNSAPDKSGLPSDRFSAERTGGSVSTLTIQRTQQEDSAVYLCASSLDMGAREQYFGPGTRLTVT.